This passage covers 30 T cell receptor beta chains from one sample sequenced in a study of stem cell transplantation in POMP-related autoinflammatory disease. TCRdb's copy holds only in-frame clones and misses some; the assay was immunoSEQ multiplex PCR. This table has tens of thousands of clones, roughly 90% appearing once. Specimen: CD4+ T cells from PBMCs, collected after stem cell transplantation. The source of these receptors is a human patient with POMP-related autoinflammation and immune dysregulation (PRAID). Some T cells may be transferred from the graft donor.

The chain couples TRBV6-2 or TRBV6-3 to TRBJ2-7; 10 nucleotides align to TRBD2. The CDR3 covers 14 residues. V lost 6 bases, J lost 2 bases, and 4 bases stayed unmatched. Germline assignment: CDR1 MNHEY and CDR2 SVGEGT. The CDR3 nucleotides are TGTGCCAGCAGACCTAGCGGGGGAGCCTACGAGCAGTACGTC. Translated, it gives CASRPSGGAYEQYV.

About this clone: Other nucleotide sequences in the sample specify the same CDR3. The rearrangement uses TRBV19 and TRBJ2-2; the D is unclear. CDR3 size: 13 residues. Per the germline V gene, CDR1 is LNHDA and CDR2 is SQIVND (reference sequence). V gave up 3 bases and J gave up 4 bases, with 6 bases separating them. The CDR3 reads CASSIQVTGELFF. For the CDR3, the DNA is TGTGCCAGTAGTATTCAAGTCACCGGGGAGCTGTTTTTT.

CDR3 amino acids: CASSHVAHYTGELFF. The CDR3 DNA follows: TGTGCCAGCAGCCACGTTGCGCATTACACCGGGGAGCTGTTTTTT. V is TRBV5-5 and J is TRBJ2-2, with D hard to call. Germline V gives CDR1 SGHKS, CDR2 YYEKEE (reference sequence). The CDR3 has 15 residues. V lost 4 bases and J lost 3, with 13 bases in between.

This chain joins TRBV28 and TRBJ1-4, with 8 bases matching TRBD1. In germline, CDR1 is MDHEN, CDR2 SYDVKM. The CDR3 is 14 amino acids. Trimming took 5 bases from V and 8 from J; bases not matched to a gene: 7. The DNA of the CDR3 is TGTGCCAGCAGTCAGACAGGGGCGGGAGAAAAACTGTTTTTT. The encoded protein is CASSQTGAGEKLFF.

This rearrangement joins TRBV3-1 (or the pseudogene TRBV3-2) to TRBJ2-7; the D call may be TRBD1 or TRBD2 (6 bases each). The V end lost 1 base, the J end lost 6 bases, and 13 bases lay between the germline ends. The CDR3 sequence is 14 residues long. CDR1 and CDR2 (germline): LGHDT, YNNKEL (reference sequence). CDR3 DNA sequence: TGTGCCAGCAGCCAAGGGGGGAGGACAGTCGAGCAGTACTTC. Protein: CASSQGGRTVEQYF.

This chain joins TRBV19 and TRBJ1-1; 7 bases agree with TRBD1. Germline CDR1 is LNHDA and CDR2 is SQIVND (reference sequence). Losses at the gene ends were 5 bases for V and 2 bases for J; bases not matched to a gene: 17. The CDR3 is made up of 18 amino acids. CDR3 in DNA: TGTGCCAGTAGTCTGGGACAGCTAAGGACAGGAGAAAACACTGAAGCTTTCTTT. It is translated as CASSLGQLRTGENTEAFF.

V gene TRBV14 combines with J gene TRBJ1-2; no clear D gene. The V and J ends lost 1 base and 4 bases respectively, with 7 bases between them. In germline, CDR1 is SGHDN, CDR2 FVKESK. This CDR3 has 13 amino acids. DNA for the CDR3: TGTGCCAGCAGCCAAGTAGGACTCTATGGCTACACCTTC. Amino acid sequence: CASSQVGLYGYTF.

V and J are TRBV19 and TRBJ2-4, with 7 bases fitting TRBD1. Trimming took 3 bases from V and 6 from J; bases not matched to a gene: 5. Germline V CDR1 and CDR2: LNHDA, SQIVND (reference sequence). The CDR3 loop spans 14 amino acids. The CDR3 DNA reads TGTGCCAGTAGTATCTCAAGACAGGGAAACATTCAGTACTTC. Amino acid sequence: CASSISRQGNIQYF.

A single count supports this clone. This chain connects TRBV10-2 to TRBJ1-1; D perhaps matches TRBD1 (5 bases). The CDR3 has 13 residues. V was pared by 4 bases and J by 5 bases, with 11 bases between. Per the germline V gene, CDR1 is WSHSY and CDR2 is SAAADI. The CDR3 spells CASSGGVVTEAFF. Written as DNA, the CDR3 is TGCGCCAGCAGTGGGGGGGTGGTAACTGAAGCTTTCTTT.

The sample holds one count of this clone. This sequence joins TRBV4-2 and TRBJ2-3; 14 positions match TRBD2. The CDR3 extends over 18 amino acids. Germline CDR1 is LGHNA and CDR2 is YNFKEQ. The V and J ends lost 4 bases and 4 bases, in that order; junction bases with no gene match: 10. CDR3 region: CASSLRTSGGLWSDTQYF. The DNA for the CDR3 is TGTGCCAGCAGCCTCCGGACTAGCGGGGGGCTCTGGTCAGATACGCAGTATTTT.

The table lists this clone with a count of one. The CDR3 is CASRGQGSNEQFF. The DNA for the CDR3 is TGTGCCAGCAGGGGACAGGGGTCCAATGAGCAGTTCTTC. V and J are TRBV27 and TRBJ2-1; 10 positions match TRBD1. The CDR3 loop spans 13 amino acids. V trimming: 6 bases; J trimming: 6 bases; junction bases outside the gene matches: 2. CDR1 is MNHEY and CDR2 is SMNVEV in the germline V gene (reference sequence).

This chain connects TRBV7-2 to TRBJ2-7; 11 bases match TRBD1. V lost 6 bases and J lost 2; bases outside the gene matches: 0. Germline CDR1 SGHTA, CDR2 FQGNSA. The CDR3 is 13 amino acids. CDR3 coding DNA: TGTGCCAGCAGGGGACAGGGGGCCTACGAGCAGTACTTC. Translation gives CASRGQGAYEQYF.

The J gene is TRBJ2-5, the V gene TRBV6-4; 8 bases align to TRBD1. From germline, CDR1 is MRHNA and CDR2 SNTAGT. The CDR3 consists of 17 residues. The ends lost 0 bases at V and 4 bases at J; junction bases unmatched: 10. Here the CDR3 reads CASSDSGQGIDLETQYF. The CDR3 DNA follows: TGTGCCAGCAGTGACTCAGGACAGGGTATCGATCTAGAGACCCAGTACTTC.

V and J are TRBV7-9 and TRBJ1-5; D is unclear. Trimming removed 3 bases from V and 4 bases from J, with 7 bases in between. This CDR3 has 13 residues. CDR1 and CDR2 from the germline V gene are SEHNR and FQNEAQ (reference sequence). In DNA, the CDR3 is TGTGCCAGCAGCTTGGACTGGAATCAGCCCCAGCATTTT. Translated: CASSLDWNQPQHF.

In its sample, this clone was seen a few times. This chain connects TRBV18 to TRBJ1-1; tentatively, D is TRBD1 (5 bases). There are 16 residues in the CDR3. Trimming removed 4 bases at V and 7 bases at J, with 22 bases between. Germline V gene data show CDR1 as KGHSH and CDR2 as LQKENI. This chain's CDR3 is CASSLYIWGTRGEAFF. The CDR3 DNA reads TGTGCCAGCTCACTGTATATTTGGGGGACGAGGGGTGAAGCTTTCTTT.

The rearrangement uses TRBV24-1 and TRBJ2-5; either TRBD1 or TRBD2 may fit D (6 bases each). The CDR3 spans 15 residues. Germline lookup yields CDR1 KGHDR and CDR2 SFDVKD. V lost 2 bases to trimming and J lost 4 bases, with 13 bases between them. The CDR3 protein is CATSDWRGSGETQYF. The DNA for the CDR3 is TGTGCCACCAGTGATTGGAGGGGGTCGGGAGAGACCCAGTACTTC.

The CDR3 reads CASSQGGQRGEKLFF. In nucleotides, the CDR3 is TGTGCCAGCAGTCAAGGGGGGCAAAGGGGTGAAAAACTGTTTTTT. This chain links TRBV28 with TRBJ1-4, with D perhaps matching TRBD1 (6 bases). The CDR3 loop spans 15 amino acids. From germline, CDR1 is MDHEN and CDR2 SYDVKM. Trimming took off 5 bases at V and 7 bases at J, with 17 bases between the two ends.

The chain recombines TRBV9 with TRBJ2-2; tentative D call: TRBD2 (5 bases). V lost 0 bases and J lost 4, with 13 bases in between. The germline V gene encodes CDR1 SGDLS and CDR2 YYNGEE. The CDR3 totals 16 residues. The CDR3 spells CASSVGVAPGTGELFF. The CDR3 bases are TGTGCCAGCAGCGTAGGAGTAGCGCCCGGCACCGGGGAGCTGTTTTTT.

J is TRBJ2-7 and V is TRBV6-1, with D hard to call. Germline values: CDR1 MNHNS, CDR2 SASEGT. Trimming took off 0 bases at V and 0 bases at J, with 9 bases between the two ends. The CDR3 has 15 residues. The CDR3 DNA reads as TGTGCCAGCAGTGAAGCCGCCTTGAGCTCCTACGAGCAGTACTTC. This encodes CASSEAALSSYEQYF.

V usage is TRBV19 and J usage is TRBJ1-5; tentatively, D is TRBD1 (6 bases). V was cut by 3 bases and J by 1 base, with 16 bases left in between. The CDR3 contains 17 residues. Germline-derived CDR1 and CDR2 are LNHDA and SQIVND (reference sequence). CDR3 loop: CASSILWGRRSNQPQHF. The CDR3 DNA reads TGTGCCAGTAGTATTTTGTGGGGGCGGAGGAGCAATCAGCCCCAGCATTTT.

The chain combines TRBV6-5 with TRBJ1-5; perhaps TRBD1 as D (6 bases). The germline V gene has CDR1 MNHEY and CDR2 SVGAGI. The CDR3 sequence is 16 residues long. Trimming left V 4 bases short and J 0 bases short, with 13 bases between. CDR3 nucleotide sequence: TGTGCCAGCAGTTGCCAGAGGGGGTATAGCAATCAGCCCCAGCATTTT. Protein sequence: CASSCQRGYSNQPQHF.

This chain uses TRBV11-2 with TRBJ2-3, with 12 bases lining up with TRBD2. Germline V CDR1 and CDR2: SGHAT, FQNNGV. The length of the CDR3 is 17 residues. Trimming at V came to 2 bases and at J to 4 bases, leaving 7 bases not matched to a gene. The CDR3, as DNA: TGTGCCAGCAGCTTACTTACTAGCGGGAGGCGCGCAGATACGCAGTATTTT. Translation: CASSLLTSGRRADTQYF.

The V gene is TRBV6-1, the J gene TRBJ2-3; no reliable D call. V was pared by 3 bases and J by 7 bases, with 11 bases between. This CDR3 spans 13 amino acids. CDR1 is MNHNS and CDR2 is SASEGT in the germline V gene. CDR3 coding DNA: TGTGCCAGCAGTGAGCCCGGGCCACATACGCAGTATTTT. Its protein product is CASSEPGPHTQYF.

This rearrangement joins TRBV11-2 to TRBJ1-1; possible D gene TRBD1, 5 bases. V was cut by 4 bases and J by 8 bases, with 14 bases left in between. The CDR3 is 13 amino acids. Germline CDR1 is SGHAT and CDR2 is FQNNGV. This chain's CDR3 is CASSSTGPGEAFF. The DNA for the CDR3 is TGTGCCAGCAGCTCCACAGGTCCGGGGGAAGCTTTCTTT.

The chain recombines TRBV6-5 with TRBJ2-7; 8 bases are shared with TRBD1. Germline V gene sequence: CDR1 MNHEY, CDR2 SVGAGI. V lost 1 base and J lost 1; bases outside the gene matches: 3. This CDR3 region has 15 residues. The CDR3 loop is CASSYFGTGSYEQYF. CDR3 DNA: TGTGCCAGCAGTTACTTCGGGACAGGATCCTACGAGCAGTACTTC.

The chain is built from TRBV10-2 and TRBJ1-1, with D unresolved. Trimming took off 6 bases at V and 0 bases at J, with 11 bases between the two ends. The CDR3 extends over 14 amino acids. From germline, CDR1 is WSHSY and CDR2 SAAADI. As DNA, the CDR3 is TGCGCCAGCAGCGTGGGCTCCTTGAACACTGAAGCTTTCTTT. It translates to CASSVGSLNTEAFF.

Here the CDR3 DNA reads TGTGCCAGCTCACCGACAGACAATACCTACGAGCAGTACGTC. Encoded protein: CASSPTDNTYEQYV. This sequence joins TRBV18 and TRBJ2-7, with D possibly matching TRBD1 (5 bases). From germline, CDR1 is KGHSH and CDR2 LQKENI. Trimming removed 3 bases at V and 2 bases at J, with 11 bases between. This CDR3 contains 14 residues.

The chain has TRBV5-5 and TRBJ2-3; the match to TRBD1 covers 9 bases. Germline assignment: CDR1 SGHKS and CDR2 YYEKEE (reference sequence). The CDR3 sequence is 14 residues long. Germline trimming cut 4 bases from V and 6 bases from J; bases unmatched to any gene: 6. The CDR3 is CASSVDRGSDTQYF. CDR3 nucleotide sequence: TGTGCCAGCAGCGTGGACAGGGGATCGGATACGCAGTATTTT.

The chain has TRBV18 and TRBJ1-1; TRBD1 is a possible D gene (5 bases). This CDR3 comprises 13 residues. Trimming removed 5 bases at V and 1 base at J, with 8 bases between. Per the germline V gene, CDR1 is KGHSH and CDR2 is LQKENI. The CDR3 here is CASSATGNTEAFF. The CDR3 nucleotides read TGTGCCAGCTCAGCCACAGGGAACACTGAAGCTTTCTTT.

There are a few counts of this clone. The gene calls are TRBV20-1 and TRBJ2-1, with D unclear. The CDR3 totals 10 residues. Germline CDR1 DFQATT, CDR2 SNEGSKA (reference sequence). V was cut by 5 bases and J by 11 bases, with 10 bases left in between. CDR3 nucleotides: TGCAGTGCTTTCTTTAACAAGCAGTTCTTC. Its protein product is CSAFFNKQFF.